This TCR beta chain was recorded in a study of blood T cell repertoires in COVID-19. Whole-study context: The study drew acute and convalescent COVID-19 samples from the United States, Italy and Spain. PBMCs, B-cell-depleted T cells, or T cells provided the cDNA or gDNA that made up the material.

This clone has a single count. The CDR3 has 16 amino acids. Germline CDR1 is SGHRS and CDR2 is YFSETQ. Trimming at V came to 5 bases and at J to 3 bases, leaving 9 bases not matched to a gene. TCRdb keeps only in-frame clones here, not all; method: immunoSEQ multiplex PCR. The repertoire holds about 98,000 clones, with around 75% as singletons. The sequence was obtained from a man between 65 and 85 years old with acute or convalescent COVID-19. This chain uses TRBV5-1 with TRBJ2-2; TRBD1 matches at 8 bases. Material for sequencing was peripheral blood. The CDR3 here is CASRATGAWDTGELFF. The CDR3 nucleotides are TGCGCCAGCAGAGCGACAGGGGCGTGGGACACCGGGGAGCTGTTTTTT.